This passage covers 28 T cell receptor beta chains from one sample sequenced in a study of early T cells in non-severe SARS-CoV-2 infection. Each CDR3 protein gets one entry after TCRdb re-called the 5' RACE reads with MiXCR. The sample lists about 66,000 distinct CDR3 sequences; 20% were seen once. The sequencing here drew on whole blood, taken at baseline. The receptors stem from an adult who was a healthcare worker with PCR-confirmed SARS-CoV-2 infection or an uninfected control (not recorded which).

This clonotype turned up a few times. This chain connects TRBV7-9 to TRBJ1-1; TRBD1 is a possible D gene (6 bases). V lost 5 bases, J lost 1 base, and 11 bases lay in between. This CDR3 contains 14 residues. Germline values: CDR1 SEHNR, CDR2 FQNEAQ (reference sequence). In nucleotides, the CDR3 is TGTGCCAGCAGCCCCGACAGGAGGAACACTGAAGCTTTCTTT. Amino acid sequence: CASSPDRRNTEAFF.

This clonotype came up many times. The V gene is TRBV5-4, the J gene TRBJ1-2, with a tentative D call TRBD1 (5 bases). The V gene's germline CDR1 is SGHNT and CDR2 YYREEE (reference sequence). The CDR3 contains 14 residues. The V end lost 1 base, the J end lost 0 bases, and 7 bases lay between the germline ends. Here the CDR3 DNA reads TGTGCCAGCAGCTTGTCAGGGACTAACTATGGCTACACCTTC. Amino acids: CASSLSGTNYGYTF.

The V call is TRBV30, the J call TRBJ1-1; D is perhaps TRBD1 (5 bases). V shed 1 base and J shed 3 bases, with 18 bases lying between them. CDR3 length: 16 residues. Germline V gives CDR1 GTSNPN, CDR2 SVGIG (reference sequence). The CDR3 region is CAWSANRQLAHTEAFF. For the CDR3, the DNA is TGTGCCTGGAGTGCCAATCGACAGTTAGCGCACACTGAAGCTTTCTTT.

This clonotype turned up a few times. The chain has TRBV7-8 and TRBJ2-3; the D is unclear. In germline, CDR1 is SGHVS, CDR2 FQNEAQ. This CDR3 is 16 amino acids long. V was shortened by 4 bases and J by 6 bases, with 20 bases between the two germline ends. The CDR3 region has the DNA TGTGCCAGCAGCTCCCCGTGGGAAGCACCTTTTGATACGCAGTATTTT. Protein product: CASSSPWEAPFDTQYF.

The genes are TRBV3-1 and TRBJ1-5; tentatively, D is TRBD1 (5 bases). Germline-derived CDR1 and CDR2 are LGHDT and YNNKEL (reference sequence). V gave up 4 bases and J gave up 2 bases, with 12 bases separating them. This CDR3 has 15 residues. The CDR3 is CASSRSGGGNQPQHF. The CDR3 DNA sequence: TGTGCCAGCAGCCGCTCCGGGGGAGGCAATCAGCCCCAGCATTTT. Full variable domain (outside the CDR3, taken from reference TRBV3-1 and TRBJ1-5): DTAVSQTPKYLVTQMGNDKSIKCEQNLGHDTMYWYKQDSKKFLKIMFSYNNKELIINETVPNRFSPKSPDKAHLNLHINSLELGDSAVYFCASSRSGGGNQPQHFGDGTRLSIL.

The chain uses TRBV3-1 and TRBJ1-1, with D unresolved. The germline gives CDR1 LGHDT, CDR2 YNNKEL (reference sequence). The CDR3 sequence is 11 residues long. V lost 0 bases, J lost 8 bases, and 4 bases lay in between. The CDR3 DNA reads TGTGCCAGCAGCCAAGAAGGGGAAGCTTTCTTT. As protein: CASSQEGEAFF.

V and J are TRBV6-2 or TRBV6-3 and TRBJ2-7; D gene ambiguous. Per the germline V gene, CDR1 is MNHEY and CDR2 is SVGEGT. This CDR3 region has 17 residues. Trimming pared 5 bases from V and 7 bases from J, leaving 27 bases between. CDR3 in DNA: TGTGCCAGCAGTCCCACCTCGTTTGGTCGCTACGCTAGTGAGCAGTACTTC. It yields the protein CASSPTSFGRYASEQYF.

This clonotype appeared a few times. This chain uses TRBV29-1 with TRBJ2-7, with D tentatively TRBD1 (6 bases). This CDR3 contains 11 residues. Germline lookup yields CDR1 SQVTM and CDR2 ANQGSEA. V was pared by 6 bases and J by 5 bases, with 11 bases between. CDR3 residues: CSVSGVDEQYF. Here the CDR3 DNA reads TGCAGCGTCTCAGGGGTCGACGAGCAGTACTTC.

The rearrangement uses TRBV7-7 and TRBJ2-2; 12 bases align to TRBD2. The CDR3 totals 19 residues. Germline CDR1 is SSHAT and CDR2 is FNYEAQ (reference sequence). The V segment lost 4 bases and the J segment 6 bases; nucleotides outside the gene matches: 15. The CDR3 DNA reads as TGTGCCAGCAGCTATCTCGCTAGCGGGGGGGCCTATATGGCCGGGGAGCTGTTTTTT. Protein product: CASSYLASGGAYMAGELFF.

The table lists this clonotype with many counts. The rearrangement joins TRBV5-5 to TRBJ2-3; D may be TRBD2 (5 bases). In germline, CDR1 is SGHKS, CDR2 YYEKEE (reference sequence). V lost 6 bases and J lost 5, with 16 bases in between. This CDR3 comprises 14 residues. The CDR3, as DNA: TGTGCCAGCACCGAGGGAGCTCCTGGAGATACGCAGTATTTT. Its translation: CASTEGAPGDTQYF. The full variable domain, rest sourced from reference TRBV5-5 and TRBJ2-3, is DAGVTQSPTHLIKTRGQQVTLRCSPISGHKSVSWYQQVLGQGPQFIFQYYEKEERGRGNFPDRFSARQFPNYSSELNVNALLLGDSALYLCASTEGAPGDTQYFGPGTRLTVL.

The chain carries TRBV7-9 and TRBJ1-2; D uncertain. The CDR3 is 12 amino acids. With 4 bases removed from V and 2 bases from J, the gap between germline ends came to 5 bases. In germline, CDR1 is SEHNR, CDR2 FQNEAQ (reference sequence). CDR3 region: CASSSRNYGYTF. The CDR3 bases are TGTGCCAGCAGCTCCAGGAACTATGGCTACACCTTC.

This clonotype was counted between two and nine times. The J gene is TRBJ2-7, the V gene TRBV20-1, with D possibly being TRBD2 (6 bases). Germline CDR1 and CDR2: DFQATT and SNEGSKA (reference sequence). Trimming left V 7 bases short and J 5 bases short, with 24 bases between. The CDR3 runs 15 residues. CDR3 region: CSVPPKGGLVHEQYF. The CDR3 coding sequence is TGCAGTGTCCCGCCCAAGGGAGGATTAGTCCACGAGCAGTACTTC.

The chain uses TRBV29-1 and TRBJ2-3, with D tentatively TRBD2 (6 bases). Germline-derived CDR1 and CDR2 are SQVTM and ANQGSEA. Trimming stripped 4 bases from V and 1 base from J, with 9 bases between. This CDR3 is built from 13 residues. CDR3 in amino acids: CSVVVAGTDTQYF. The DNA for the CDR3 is TGCAGCGTTGTAGTAGCGGGCACAGATACGCAGTATTTT.

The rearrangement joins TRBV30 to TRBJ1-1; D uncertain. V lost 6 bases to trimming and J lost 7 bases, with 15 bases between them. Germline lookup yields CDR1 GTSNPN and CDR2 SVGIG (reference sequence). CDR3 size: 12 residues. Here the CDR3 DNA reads TGTGCCTGCCTTTCCACGACGGTTGAAGCTTTCTTT. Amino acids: CACLSTTVEAFF.

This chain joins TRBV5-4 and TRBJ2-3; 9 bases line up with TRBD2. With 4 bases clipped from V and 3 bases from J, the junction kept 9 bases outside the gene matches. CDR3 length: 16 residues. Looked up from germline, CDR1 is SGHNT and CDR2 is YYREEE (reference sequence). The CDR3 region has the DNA TGTGCCAGCAGCCCCTCACGGAGCGGGGGGACAGATACGCAGTATTTT. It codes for CASSPSRSGGTDTQYF.

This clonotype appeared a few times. The CDR3 DNA is TGTGCCAGCAGTAATTATGGGGAGACCCAGTACTTC. The encoded protein is CASSNYGETQYF. The rearrangement joins TRBV6-5 to TRBJ2-5; D gene unclear. The germline V gene has CDR1 MNHEY and CDR2 SVGAGI. The V end lost 5 bases, the J end lost 5 bases, and 9 bases lay between the germline ends. This CDR3 has 12 residues.

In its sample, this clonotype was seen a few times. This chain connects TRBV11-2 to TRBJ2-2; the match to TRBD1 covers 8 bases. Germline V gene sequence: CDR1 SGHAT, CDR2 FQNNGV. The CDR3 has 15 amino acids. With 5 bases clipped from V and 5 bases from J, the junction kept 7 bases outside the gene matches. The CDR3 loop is CASSPLTGVTGELFF. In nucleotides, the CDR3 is TGTGCCAGCAGCCCCCTGACAGGGGTGACCGGGGAGCTGTTTTTT.

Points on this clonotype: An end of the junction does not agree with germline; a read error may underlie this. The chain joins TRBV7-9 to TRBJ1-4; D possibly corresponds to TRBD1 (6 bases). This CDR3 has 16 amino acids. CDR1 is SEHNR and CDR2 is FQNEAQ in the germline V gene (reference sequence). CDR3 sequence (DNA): TGTGTCAGCAGGGAGACAGGCGGTGCAACTAATGAAAAACTGTTTTTT. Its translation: CVSRETGGATNEKLFF.

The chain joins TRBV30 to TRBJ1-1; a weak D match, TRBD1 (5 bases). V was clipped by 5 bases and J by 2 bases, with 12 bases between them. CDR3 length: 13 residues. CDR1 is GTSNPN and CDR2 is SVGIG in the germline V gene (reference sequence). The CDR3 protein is CAWQQGFNTEAFF. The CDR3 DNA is TGTGCCTGGCAGCAGGGATTTAACACTGAAGCTTTCTTT.

DNA of the CDR3: TGTGCCAGCAGCGCTACAAGGAACACTGAAGCTTTCTTT. Translation gives CASSATRNTEAFF. This chain connects TRBV7-3 to TRBJ1-1; D ambiguous. This CDR3 has 13 residues. V was cut by 5 bases and J by 1 base, with 8 bases left in between. Germline V gene lookup returns CDR1 SGHTA and CDR2 FQGTGA.

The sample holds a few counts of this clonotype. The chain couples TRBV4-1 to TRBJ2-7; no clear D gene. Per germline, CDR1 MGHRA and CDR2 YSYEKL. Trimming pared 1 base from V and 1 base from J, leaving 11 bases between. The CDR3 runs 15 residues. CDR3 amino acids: CASSQVWGSSYEQYF. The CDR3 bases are TGCGCCAGCAGCCAAGTCTGGGGATCTTCCTACGAGCAGTACTTC.

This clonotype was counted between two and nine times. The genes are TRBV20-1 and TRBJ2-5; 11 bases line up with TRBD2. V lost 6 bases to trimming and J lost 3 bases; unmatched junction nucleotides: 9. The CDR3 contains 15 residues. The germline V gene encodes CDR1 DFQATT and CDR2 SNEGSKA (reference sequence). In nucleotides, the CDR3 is TGCAGTGCCCAGACTAGCGGGGCGTGGGAAGAGACCCAGTACTTC. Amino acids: CSAQTSGAWEETQYF.

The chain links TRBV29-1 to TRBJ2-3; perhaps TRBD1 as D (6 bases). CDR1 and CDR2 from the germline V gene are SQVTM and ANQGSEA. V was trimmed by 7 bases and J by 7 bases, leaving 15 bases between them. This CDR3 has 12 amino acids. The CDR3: CSADRRPNTQYF. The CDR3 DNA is TGCAGCGCAGACAGGAGACCGAATACGCAGTATTTT.

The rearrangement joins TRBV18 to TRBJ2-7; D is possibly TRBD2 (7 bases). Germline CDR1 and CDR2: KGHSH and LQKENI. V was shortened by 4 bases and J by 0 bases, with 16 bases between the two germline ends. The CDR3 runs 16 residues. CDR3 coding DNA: TGTGCCAGCTCACGCGGGGGCAGGCCGAGCTCCTACGAGCAGTACTTC. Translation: CASSRGGRPSSYEQYF.

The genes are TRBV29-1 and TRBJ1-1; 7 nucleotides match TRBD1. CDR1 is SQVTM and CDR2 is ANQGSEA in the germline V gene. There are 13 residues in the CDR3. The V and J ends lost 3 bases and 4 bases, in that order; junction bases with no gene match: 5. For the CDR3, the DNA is TGCAGCGTTGAGGGACAGCATGGCACTGAAGCTTTCTTT. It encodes CSVEGQHGTEAFF.

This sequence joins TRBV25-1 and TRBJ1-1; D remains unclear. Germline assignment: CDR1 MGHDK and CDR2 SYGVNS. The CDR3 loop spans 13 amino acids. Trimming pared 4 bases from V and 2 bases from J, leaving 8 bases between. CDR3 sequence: CASSVIGNTEAFF. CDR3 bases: TGTGCCAGCAGTGTAATAGGAAACACTGAAGCTTTCTTT. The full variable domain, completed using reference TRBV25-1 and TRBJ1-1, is EADIYQTPRYLVIGTGKKITLECSQTMGHDKMYWYQQDPGMELHLIHYSYGVNSTEKGDLSSESTVSRIRTEHFPLTLESARPSHTSQYLCASSVIGNTEAFFGQGTRLTVV.

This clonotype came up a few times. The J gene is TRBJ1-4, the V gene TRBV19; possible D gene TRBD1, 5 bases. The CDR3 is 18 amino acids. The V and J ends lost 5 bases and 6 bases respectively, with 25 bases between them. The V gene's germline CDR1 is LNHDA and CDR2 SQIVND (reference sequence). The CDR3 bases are TGTGCCAGTAGTTCTTCGGGAGATGGCAGGGACTTCCATGAAAAACTGTTTTTT. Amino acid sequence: CASSSSGDGRDFHEKLFF.

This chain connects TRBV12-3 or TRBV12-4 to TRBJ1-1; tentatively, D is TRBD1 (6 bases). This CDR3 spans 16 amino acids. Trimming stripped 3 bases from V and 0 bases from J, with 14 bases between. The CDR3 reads CASSFYGQHMNTEAFF. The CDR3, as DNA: TGTGCCAGCAGTTTTTACGGACAGCATATGAACACTGAAGCTTTCTTT.